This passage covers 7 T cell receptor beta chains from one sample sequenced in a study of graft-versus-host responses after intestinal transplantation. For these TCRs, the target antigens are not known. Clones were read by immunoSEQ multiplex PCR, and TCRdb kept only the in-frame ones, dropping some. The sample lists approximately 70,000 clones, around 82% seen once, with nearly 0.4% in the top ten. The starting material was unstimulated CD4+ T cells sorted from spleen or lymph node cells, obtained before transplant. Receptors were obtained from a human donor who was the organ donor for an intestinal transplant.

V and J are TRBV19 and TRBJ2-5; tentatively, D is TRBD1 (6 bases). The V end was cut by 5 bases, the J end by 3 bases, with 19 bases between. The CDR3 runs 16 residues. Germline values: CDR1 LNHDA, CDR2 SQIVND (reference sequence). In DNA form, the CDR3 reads TGTGCCAGTAGTGGGGAGACCAGGGGAATGGAAGAGACCCAGTACTTC. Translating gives CASSGETRGMEETQYF.

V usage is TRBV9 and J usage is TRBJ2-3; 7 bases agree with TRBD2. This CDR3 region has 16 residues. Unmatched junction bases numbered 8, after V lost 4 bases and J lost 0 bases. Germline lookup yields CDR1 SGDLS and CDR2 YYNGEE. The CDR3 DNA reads TGTGCCAGCAGCTCCCTGGGGGGGTATAGCACAGATACGCAGTATTTT. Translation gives CASSSLGGYSTDTQYF.

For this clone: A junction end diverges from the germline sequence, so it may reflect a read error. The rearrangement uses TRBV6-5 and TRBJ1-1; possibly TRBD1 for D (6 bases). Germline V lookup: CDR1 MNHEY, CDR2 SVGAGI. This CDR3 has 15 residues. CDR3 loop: CVSSILAGAGTEAFF. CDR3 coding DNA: TGTGTCAGCAGCATCCTAGCGGGGGCTGGTACTGAAGCTTTCTTT.

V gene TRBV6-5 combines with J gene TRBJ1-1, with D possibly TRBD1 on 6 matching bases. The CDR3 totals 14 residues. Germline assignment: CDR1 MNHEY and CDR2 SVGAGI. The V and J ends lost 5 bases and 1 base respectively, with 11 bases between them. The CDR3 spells CASSTPGQNTEAFF. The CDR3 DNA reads TGTGCCAGCAGTACGCCGGGACAGAACACTGAAGCTTTCTTT.

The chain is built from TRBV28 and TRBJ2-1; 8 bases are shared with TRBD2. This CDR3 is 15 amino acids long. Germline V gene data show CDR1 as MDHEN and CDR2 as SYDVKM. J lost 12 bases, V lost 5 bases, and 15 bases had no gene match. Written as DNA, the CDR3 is TGTGCCAGCAGTCCGTCCCGGGGGTTGCGGGGGGCGCAGTTCTTC. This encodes CASSPSRGLRGAQFF.

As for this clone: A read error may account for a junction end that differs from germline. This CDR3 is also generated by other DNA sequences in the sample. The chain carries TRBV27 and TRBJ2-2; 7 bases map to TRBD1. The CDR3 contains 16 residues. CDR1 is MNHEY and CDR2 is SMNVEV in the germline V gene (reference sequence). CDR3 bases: TGTGCCAGCAGGCCGACAGGGAAAGGAAACACCGGGGAGCTGTTCTTT. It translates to CASRPTGKGNTGELFF.

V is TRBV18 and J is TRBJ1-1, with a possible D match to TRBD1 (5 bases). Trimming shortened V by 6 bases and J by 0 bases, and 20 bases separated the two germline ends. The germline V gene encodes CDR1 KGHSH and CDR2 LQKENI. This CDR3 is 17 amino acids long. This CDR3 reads CASSAGRPPALNTEAFF. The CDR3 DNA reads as TGTGCCAGCTCTGCGGGACGACCCCCCGCCTTGAACACTGAAGCTTTCTTT.